These T cell receptor beta chains were read from a single sample in a study of regulatory T cells in long-lasting Graves disease. TCRdb reprocessed the multiplex PCR reads with MiXCR, giving one entry per CDR3 protein. The data show 350,000 to 400,000 distinct CDR3 sequences, less than 20% seen once. The material was peripheral blood mononuclear cells (PBMCs), obtained at new diagnosis, from a patient treated with antithyroid drugs. The receptors stem from a female donor with Graves disease. Both conserved end residues are part of each CDR3. Fields, in order: J gene, D gene, clone size, V gene, CDR3 DNA, CDR3 protein. A D gene is named only where the DNA matches it firmly. Size values are once, few and many counts, or a class for expanded clones, and some rows have none.

TRBJ2-3 TRBD1 many TRBV24-1 TGTGCCACCAGTGATAGGGGACAGGGCACAGATACGCAGTATTTT CATSDRGQGTDTQYF
TRBJ1-5 . . TRBV12-3/TRBV12-4 TGTGCCAGCAGTTTTCATTGGACAAATAGCAATCAGCCCCAGCATTTT CASSFHWTNSNQPQHF
TRBJ2-1 TRBD2 few TRBV19 TGTGCCAGTACCCCCCACCGCACGGGGGGACCCAATGAGCAGTTCTTC CASTPHRTGGPNEQFF
TRBJ2-7 TRBD1 . TRBV5-6 TGTGCCAGCAGCTTCTCCCCCGGGACAGCTAAGGAGCAGTACTTC CASSFSPGTAKEQYF
TRBJ2-3 TRBD2 . TRBV2 TGTGCCAGCAGCGTAACCCGAGCTTGGGACTATAGCACAGATACGCAGTATTTT CASSVTRAWDYSTDTQYF
TRBJ2-2 . few TRBV6-2/TRBV6-3 TGTGCCAGCTCCCTAATGCCGGGACCCAACACCGGGGAGCTGTTTTTT CASSLMPGPNTGELFF
TRBJ2-3 . few TRBV7-9 TGTGCCAGCAGCTTAGGATCGGCGGGGATCCAGTATTTT CASSLGSAGIQYF
TRBJ1-2 . many TRBV2 TGTGCCAGTGGGGACTTGTACTATGGCTACACCTTC CASGDLYYGYTF
TRBJ2-1 TRBD2 . TRBV5-1 TGCGCCAGCAGCTTGGACAGCGGGATAGGCCCAGAGGAGCAGTTCTTC CASSLDSGIGPEEQFF
TRBJ1-1 TRBD1 . TRBV20-1 TGCAGTGCTAGCGGGACAGGGGGCTTGAACACTGAAGCTTTCTTT CSASGTGGLNTEAFF
TRBJ2-5 . many TRBV6-1 TGTGCCAGCAGTGAAAACCCAGGGGCGTCGGAGACCCAGTACTTC CASSENPGASETQYF
TRBJ2-5 TRBD2 . TRBV6-1 TGTGCCAGCAGCACTAGCGGGAGGTGGGAGACCCAGTACTTC CASSTSGRWETQYF
TRBJ1-5 . . TRBV5-5 TGTGCCAGCAGCTTGCTCTACAATCAGCCCCAGCATTTT CASSLLYNQPQHF
TRBJ2-2 . many TRBV7-3 TGTGCCAGCAGCTCCCGTACCGGGGAGCTGTTTTTT CASSSRTGELFF
TRBJ1-6 . . TRBV3-1 TGTGCCAGCAGATTAACAGGGTTAGGTCGTTCACCCCTCCACTTT CASRLTGLGRSPLHF
TRBJ2-2 . . TRBV14 TGTGCCAGCAGCCAGGACAAGCGCCCCGGGGAGCTGTTTTTT CASSQDKRPGELFF
TRBJ2-7 TRBD1 many TRBV5-1 TGCGCCAGCAGCCACACCCCAGGGGGCGATTACGAGCAGTACTTC CASSHTPGGDYEQYF
TRBJ2-1 . many TRBV5-1 TGCGCCAGCAGCTTGGAGGGAGACGGCGGTTTCTTC CASSLEGDGGFF
TRBJ2-1 TRBD2 . TRBV12-3/TRBV12-4 TGTGCCAGCGGGCCGGGACTAGCGGGAGGAGATGAGCAGTTCTTC CASGPGLAGGDEQFF
TRBJ2-7 TRBD2 few TRBV5-1 TGCGCCAGCAGCTTGGAGACTAGCGGGAGTCCCGAGCAGTACTTC CASSLETSGSPEQYF
TRBJ1-6 . . TRBV7-9 TGTGCCAGCAGCTTCGGCGGCCAGGGCGAACGCCTCCACTTT CASSFGGQGERLHF
TRBJ1-1 TRBD1 once TRBV20-1 TGCAGTGCTCACAGGGGAGACACTGAAGCTTTCTTT CSAHRGDTEAFF
TRBJ1-5 TRBD1 many TRBV2 TGTGCCAGCCAGGACAGGGGCAATCAGCCCCAGCATTTT CASQDRGNQPQHF
TRBJ2-5 TRBD1 . TRBV7-2 TGTGCCTGCTCTGGGGACGGGACAGGGCGAGAGACCCAGTACTTC CACSGDGTGRETQYF
TRBJ2-6 . many TRBV4-1 TGCGCCAGCGGCTCTGGGGCCAACGTCCTGACTTTC CASGSGANVLTF
TRBJ1-6 . many TRBV5-5 TGTGCCAGCAGCTTACAGGGACTTGCGGATTCACCCCTCCACTTT CASSLQGLADSPLHF
TRBJ1-4 . many TRBV12-3/TRBV12-4 TGTGCCAGCAGTCCCCCGGTCCAGGGTTGGGAAAAACTGTTTTTT CASSPPVQGWEKLFF
TRBJ2-5 . many TRBV15 TGTGCCACCAGCAGAGTTAGGGGGGAGACCCAGTACTTC CATSRVRGETQYF
TRBJ2-1 TRBD1 many TRBV3-1 TGTGCCAGCAGTCAACCAACAATTAACAGGGGCGAGCAGTTCTTC CASSQPTINRGEQFF
TRBJ2-1 TRBD1 many TRBV7-9 TGTGCCAGCAGCCAAGGCACAGGGGGCACTCAGAGCAATGAGCAGTTCTTC CASSQGTGGTQSNEQFF
TRBJ2-7 TRBD1 many TRBV7-9 TGTGCCAGCAGCACAATAAACACCGGGACAGGCATACCTACTGATGAGCAGTACTTC CASSTINTGTGIPTDEQYF
TRBJ2-1 . many TRBV7-9 TGTGCCAGCAGCAAGCTCATCGGCAGGGACTCCGCCATCCAGTTCTTC CASSKLIGRDSAIQFF
TRBJ1-4 . few TRBV20-1 TGCGCAGTGCTATCCAGGGACGCTAATGAAAAACTGTTTTTT CAVLSRDANEKLFF
TRBJ2-1 TRBD2 . TRBV27 TGTGCCAGCAGCACGGGACTAGCGCCACACTCCTACAATGAGCAGTCCTTC CASSTGLAPHSYNEQSF
TRBJ1-4 . many TRBV30 TGTGCCTGGAGTGGGAGTGAAAAACTGTTTTTT CAWSGSEKLFF
TRBJ1-1 . few TRBV3-1 TGTGCCAGCAGCCGAGCCCAGATGAACACTGAAGCTTTCTTT CASSRAQMNTEAFF
TRBJ2-1 TRBD1 . TRBV7-9 TGTGCCAGCAGCCCAGGGACAGGAGCTCCCAGTGAGCAGTTCTTC CASSPGTGAPSEQFF
TRBJ2-7 TRBD2 many TRBV27 TGTGCCAGCAGTCCCCTGAGCGGGGGCTCGCCCTACGAGCAGTACTTC CASSPLSGGSPYEQYF
TRBJ2-7 . . TRBV7-8 TGTGCCAGCAGCTTAGGCATAGCGAATCCCTACGAGCAGTACTTC CASSLGIANPYEQYF
TRBJ1-6 TRBD1 many TRBV6-1 TGTGCCAGTCACTCTCCGGGACAGATTAATTCACCCCTCCACTTT CASHSPGQINSPLHF
TRBJ2-2 TRBD1 many TRBV24-1 TGTGCCACCAGTAGGGGACAGCCAGACACCGGGGAGCGGTTTTTT CATSRGQPDTGERFF